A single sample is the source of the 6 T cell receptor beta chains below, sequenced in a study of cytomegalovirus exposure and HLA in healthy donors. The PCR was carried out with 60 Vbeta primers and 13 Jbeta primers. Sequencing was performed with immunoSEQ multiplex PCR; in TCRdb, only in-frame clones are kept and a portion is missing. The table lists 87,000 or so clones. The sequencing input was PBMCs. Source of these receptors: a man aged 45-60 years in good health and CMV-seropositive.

CDR3 residues: CAISGARGQGLDGYTF. CDR3 nucleotides: TGTGCCATCAGCGGGGCCCGGGGACAGGGTTTAGATGGCTACACCTTC. The chain uses TRBV10-3 and TRBJ1-2; the match to TRBD1 covers 9 bases. Germline V CDR1 and CDR2: ENHRY, SYGVKD. V was pared by 6 bases and J by 6 bases, with 14 bases of the junction left unmatched. This CDR3 has 16 amino acids.

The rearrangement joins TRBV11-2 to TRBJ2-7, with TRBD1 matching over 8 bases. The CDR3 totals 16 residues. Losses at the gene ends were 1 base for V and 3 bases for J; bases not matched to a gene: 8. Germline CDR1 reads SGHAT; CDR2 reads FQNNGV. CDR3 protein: CASSLGTDREHYEQYV. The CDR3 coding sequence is TGTGCCAGCAGCTTAGGCACGGACAGGGAGCACTACGAGCAGTACGTC.

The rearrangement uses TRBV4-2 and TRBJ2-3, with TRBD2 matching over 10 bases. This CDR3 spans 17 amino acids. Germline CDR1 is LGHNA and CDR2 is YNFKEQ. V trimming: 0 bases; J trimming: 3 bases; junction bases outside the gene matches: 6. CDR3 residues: CASSQDYTSGITDTQYF. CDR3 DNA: TGTGCCAGCAGCCAAGATTACACTAGCGGGATTACAGATACGCAGTATTTT.

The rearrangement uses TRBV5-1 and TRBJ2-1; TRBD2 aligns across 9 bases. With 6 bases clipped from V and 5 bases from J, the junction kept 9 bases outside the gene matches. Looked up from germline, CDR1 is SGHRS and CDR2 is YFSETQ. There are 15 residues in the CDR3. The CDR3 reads CASNWREGRNNEQFF. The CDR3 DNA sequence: TGCGCCAGCAATTGGCGGGAGGGCCGGAACAATGAGCAGTTCTTC.

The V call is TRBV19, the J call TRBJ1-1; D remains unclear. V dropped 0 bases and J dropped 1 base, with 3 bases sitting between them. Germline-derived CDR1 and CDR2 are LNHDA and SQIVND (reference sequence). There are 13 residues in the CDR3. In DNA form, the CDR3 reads TGTGCCAGTAGTATAGACGGGAACACTGAAGCTTTCTTT. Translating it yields CASSIDGNTEAFF.

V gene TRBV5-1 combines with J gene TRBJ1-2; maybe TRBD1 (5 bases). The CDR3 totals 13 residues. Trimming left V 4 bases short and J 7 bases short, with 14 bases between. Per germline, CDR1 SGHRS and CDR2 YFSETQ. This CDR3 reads CASSVPTVSGYTF. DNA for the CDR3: TGCGCCAGCAGCGTACCGACAGTGAGTGGCTACACCTTC.